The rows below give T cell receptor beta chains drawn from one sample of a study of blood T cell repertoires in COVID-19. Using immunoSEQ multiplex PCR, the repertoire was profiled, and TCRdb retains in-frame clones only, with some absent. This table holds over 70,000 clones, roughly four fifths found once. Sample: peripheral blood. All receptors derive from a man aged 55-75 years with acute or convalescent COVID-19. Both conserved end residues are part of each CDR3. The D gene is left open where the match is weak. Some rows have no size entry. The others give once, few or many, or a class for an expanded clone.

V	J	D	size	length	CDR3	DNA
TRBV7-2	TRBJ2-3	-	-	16	CASSLLGGESTDTQYF	TGTGCCAGCAGCTTACTGGGCGGGGAGAGCACAGATACGCAGTATTTT
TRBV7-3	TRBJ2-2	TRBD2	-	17	CASSFTSGGLNTGELFF	TGTGCCAGCAGCTTTACTAGCGGGGGCCTGAACACCGGGGAGCTGTTTTTT
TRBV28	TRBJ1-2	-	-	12	CASSNTGYGYTF	TGTGCCAGCAGTAACACAGGGTATGGCTACACCTTC
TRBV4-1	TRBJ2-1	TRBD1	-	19	CASSQDSPRGTGVQDEQFF	TGCGCCAGCAGCCAAGATTCCCCCCGCGGCACAGGGGTTCAGGATGAGCAGTTCTTC
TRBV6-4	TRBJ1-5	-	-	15	CASSESQKSNQPQHF	TGTGCCAGCAGTGAATCACAGAAGAGCAATCAGCCCCAGCATTTT
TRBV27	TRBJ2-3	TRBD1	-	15	CASSLIDRVTDTQYF	TGTGCCAGCAGTTTAATCGACAGGGTCACAGATACGCAGTATTTT
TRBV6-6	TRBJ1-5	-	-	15	CASSYSAGPNQPQHF	TGTGCCAGCAGTTACTCGGCAGGGCCGAATCAGCCCCAGCATTTT
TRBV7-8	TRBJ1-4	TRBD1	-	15	CASSLKFRGEEKLFF	TGTGCCAGCAGCTTAAAGTTCAGGGGGGAAGAAAAACTGTTTTTT
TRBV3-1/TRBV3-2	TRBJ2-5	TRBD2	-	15	CASSQARGGQETQYF	TGTGCCAGCAGCCAAGCTCGCGGGGGGCAAGAGACCCAGTACTTC
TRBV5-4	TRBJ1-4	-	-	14	CASSQRQDNEKLFF	TGTGCCAGCAGCCAGCGACAGGATAATGAAAAACTGTTTTTT
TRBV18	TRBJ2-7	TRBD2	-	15	CASSRTSGSTYEQYF	TGTGCCAGCTCACGGACTAGCGGGTCAACCTACGAGCAGTACTTC
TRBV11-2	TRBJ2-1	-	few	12	CASSLDVNEQFF	TGTGCCAGCAGCTTAGACGTCAATGAGCAGTTCTTC
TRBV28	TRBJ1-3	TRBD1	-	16	CASSNRGFRSGNTIYF	TGTGCCAGCAGCAACAGGGGGTTCCGCTCTGGAAACACCATATATTTT
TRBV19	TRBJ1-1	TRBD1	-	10	CASRDREAFF	TGTGCCAGTAGGGACAGGGAAGCTTTCTTT
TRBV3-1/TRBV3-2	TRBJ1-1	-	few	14	CASSQQGSGTEAFF	TGTGCCAGCAGCCAACAGGGCTCGGGCACTGAAGCTTTCTTT
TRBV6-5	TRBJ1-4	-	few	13	CASKRQGNEKLFF	TGTGCCAGCAAGAGGCAGGGTAATGAAAAACTGTTTTTT
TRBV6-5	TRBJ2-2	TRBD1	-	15	CASSKGQGNTGELFF	TGTGCCAGCAGTAAGGGACAGGGGAACACCGGGGAGCTGTTTTTT
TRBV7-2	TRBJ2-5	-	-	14	CASSLGPREETQYF	TGTGCCAGCAGCTTAGGTCCCAGGGAAGAGACCCAGTACTTC
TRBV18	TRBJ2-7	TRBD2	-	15	CASSLVAGGPDEQYF	TGTGCCAGCTCACTAGTAGCGGGAGGGCCTGATGAGCAGTACTTC
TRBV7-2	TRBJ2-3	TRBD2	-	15	CASSTSGGPGDTQYF	TGTGCCAGCAGCACCAGCGGGGGGCCCGGGGATACGCAGTATTTT
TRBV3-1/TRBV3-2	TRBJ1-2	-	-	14	CASSQEDGNYGYTF	TGTGCCAGCAGCCAGGAGGACGGTAACTATGGCTACACCTTC
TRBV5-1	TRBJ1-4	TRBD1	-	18	CASSLAATGSLTNEKLFF	TGCGCCAGCAGCTTGGCAGCGACAGGGAGCCTAACTAATGAAAAACTGTTTTTT
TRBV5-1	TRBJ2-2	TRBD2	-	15	CASSLLAGPTGELFF	TGCGCCAGCAGCTTACTAGCGGGGCCCACCGGGGAGCTGTTTTTT
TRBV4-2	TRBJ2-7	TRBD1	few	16	CASSLSQQGATYEQYF	TGTGCCAGCAGCCTCTCCCAACAGGGGGCCACCTACGAGCAGTACTTC
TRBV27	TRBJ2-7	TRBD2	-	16	CASSFRGTSGGHEQYF	TGTGCCAGCAGTTTCCGAGGGACTAGCGGGGGCCACGAGCAGTACTTC
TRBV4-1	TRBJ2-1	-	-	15	CASSQGDSSYNEQFF	TGCGCCAGCAGCCAAGGAGACAGCTCCTACAATGAGCAGTTCTTC
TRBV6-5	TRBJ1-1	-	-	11	CASIDRREAFF	TGTGCCAGCATAGACAGAAGAGAAGCTTTCTTT
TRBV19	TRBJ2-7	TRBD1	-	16	CASSFPGDRATYEQYF	TGTGCCAGTAGTTTCCCTGGAGACAGGGCCACCTACGAGCAGTACTTC
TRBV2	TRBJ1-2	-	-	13	CASSEAGGLGYTF	TGTGCCAGCAGTGAAGCCGGGGGGCTTGGCTACACCTTC
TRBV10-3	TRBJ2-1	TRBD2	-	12	CATRGGRNEQFF	TGTGCCACCCGGGGGGGGAGAAATGAGCAGTTCTTC
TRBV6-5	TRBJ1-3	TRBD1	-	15	CASSLDRGTGNTIYF	TGTGCCAGCAGCCTGGACAGGGGTACCGGAAACACCATATATTTT
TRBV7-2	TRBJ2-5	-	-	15	CASSPMMGSQETQYF	TGTGCCAGCAGCCCTATGATGGGCAGCCAAGAGACCCAGTACTTC
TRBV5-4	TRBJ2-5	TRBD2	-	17	CASSGGIRREFGETQYF	TGTGCCAGCAGCGGGGGGATAAGGCGGGAGTTTGGAGAGACCCAGTACTTC
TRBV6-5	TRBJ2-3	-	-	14	CASSFSTGIDTQYF	TGTGCCAGCAGTTTTTCGACAGGAATCGATACGCAGTATTTT
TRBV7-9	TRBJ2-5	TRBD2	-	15	CASSLTSGSRETQYF	TGTGCCAGCAGCCTGACTAGCGGGAGTAGGGAGACCCAGTACTTC
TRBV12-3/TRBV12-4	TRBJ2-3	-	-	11	CASSSGDTQYF	TGTGCCAGCAGTTCGGGAGATACGCAGTATTTT
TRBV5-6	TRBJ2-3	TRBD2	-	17	CASSPGSGSRLTDTQYF	TGTGCCAGCAGCCCGGGGAGCGGGAGTAGGTTAACAGATACGCAGTATTTT